This TCR beta chain was sequenced for a study of CD8 T cells in Susac syndrome. CD8+ and CD4+ T cells from blood underwent TCR beta sequencing. Roughly 0.45 to 1 ug RNA was reverse transcribed with random hexamers. TCRdb ran MiXCR on the immunoSEQ multiplex PCR reads and lists one entry per CDR3 protein. In the table there are about 69,000 distinct CDR3 sequences, roughly 94% of which are singletons. V was pared by 0 bases and J by 2 bases, with 14 bases between. Germline CDR1 is MGHRA and CDR2 is YSYEKL. This CDR3 spans 16 amino acids. The clonotype originates from a human donor in good health. Sequencing was performed on CD8+ T cells from PBMCs. The rearrangement links TRBV4-1 to TRBJ2-7; D remains unclear. The CDR3 sequence: CASSQDRAGVPYEQYF. CDR3 bases: TGCGCCAGCAGCCAAGATCGCGCAGGCGTGCCCTACGAGCAGTACTTC.